This TCR beta chain was identified during a study of cytomegalovirus exposure and HLA in healthy donors (dated by TCRdb to between 2016 and 2019). Regarding the research as a whole: An earlier analysis of approximately 640 of the donors reported 250 to 350 Gb of sequence data and 117 million unique TCR beta sequences from 150 million to 200 million T cells. About 300 gigabases of sequencing data and 78 million or so unique TCR sequences were included in an early release covering 550 to 650 HLA-typed donors. Of the 398 genotyped donors, roughly 85% fell in the genetic ancestry cluster associated with self-reported Caucasian donors. The study aimed to test whether signatures of past pathogen exposure could be identified by cataloging public T cell receptors. The T cell repertoires of under 750 subjects were profiled by immunosequencing and related to cytomegalovirus serostatus. Along with the approximately 620-subject first cohort, a separate validation cohort of over a hundred different subjects was used. To predict cytomegalovirus infection status, the study combined high-throughput TCR immunosequencing, statistical association of individual TCRs with disease status, and machine learning. A later analysis re-analyzed previously published TCR beta repertoires from about 600 donors and added high-resolution HLA genotyping to study TCR occurrence patterns. Rather than drawing on any new phenotypic data, the later analysis identified candidate immune exposures from TCR beta sequences and the way those sequences occurred across donors. An earlier analysis of approximately 640 of the donors applied high-throughput TCR beta sequencing to assess whether each TCR beta V gene segment acted as functional or pseudogenic. Donor age, sex, ethnicity and CMV serostatus were compiled alongside the repertoire data. A later genetic analysis used genome-wide SNP genotypes for about 55% of the 666 donors, treating that subset as a discovery cohort. Every repertoire in the discovery cohort had been generated on one and the same sequencing platform. Class I and class II HLA loci were covered by the typing at four-digit resolution. Typing coverage differed by locus: A, B, C, DRB1 and DQB1 were typed in about 629-640 donors, DQA1 in about 500, DPA1 in approximately 610, and DPB1 in 450 to 490. Because of strong linkage in the cohort, four or five DR-DQ haplotypes were treated as single units for association and clustering. Across 398 genotyped donors of the cohort, an average of roughly 250,000 unique TCR beta nucleotide sequences per donor were sequenced, and approximately 17% of those sequences were non-productive.

To prepare the library, the immunoSEQ multiplex PCR assay was applied. A mixture of 60 forward primers for TCR Vbeta segments and 13 reverse primers for TCR Jbeta segments was used in the multiplex PCR. Amplification of the CDR3 region of rearranged TCR beta genes was performed with a multiplex PCR assay on genomic DNA. Amplified TCR beta libraries were sequenced as 87-base-pair reads on the Illumina HiSeq System. The study's processing was this. Across the 670 or so repertoires, a later analysis counted roughly 77 million unique TCR beta chains, 9.5 million to 12 million of which were shared by at least two donors. To remove PCR and sequencing errors, raw reads were error-corrected and collapsed into unique sequences using a nearest-neighbor algorithm that merged closely related sequences. V, D and J gene segments were assigned by aligning CDR3 sequences to IMGT reference sequences. For a sequence to be retained, a match of at least six nucleotides was required to both a V gene segment and a J gene segment. Rearrangements were called productive when the CDR3 lacked stop codons and stayed in frame with V and J; all others were non-productive. Following IMGT convention, CDR3 was defined as the stretch from the second conserved V-encoded cysteine to the conserved J-encoded phenylalanine. The earlier analysis of roughly 590 of the donors excluded sequences that lacked an unambiguous match to a single V gene segment. An earlier analysis of 587 of the donors classified V segments as functional when productive rearrangements were above 56.7% and as segregating when the standard deviation between donors was above 5%. To diagnose cytomegalovirus status from the catalog of TCR beta chain sequences, a statistical classification framework was built. In a later analysis, V and J genes were assigned by comparing TCR nucleotide sequences against IMGT/GENE-DB human TR gene sequences. In a later analysis, CDR3 sequences and most-parsimonious VDJ recombination scenarios were assigned using the TCRdist pipeline. A later analysis defined each TCR beta chain by its CDR3 amino acid sequence plus V-gene family, and excluded reads lacking a unique V-gene family. To address suspected cross-contamination and a sequencing artifact, a later analysis removed approximately 590 highly shared, low-generation-probability nucleotide sequences. In a later analysis, a clonal expansion index for each public chain was calculated from normalized within-repertoire ranks of inferred template counts. A later analysis computed generation probabilities with a VDJ recombination model fitted to out-of-frame rearrangements, and checked the results against IGoR. Hypergeometric tests were used in a later analysis to score TCR-TCR, TCR-HLA and TCR-CMV co-occurrence, with a repertoire-size bias correction applied to the TCR pairs. A later analysis estimated false discovery rates by permuting HLA or CMV assignments 20 times. A later analysis grouped co-occurring TCRs with DBSCAN, adding TCRdist sequence similarity when clustering within HLA-allele-positive subsets. Co-occurrence clustering excluded repertoires with fewer than 30,000 or more than 120,000 public chains, plus five with anomalous nucleotide sharing. TCRdb's version of the immuneACCESS table is confined to in-frame rearrangements and falls short of the full clone set. An unresolved V gene accounts for under half of the shortfall where checked; the remainder is of unknown origin. That table furnishes V, J and clone size, whereas the DNA furnished D and trimming. The sample table contains about 180,000 clones; only one count was recorded for around 80% of them. Of the sample, more than 3.5% falls within the top ten clones.

The cohort comprised fewer than 700 healthy bone marrow donors. Cohort members were all nominally healthy when sampled, although unrecorded immune exposures were likely present. The donor was CMV seropositive and belonged to the group of some 290 seropositive cohort members. A peripheral blood sample was collected from each donor, and TCR beta sequencing was performed on peripheral blood mononuclear cells. The Qiagen DNeasy Blood Extraction Kit was used to extract genomic DNA from the blood cell samples. Comment on this clone: Its antigen is unknown. No qualities accompany the bases; no much larger clone lies one base away.

The research as a whole found: According to a later analysis, most CMV-associated TCR beta chains appeared to be HLA-restricted, and the HLA associations seemed to be driven largely by CMV exposure. The authors suggested that the approach could potentially be extended to other disease states and immunological phenotypes. The classifier was reported to diagnose cytomegalovirus status with high specificity and sensitivity in both the original cohort and the validation cohort. In a later analysis, the rate of TCR association differed among HLA loci, with DRB1 alleles having the most associated TCRs and HLA-C alleles having the fewest. In vitro tests confirmed that a few of the cytomegalovirus-associated TCR beta chains recognize cytomegalovirus antigens. When HLA alleles, especially DR and DQ, strongly co-occurred, TCR associations were difficult to assign to individual alleles. Only TCR beta chains were sequenced in this cohort, and the absence of alpha or paired-chain data limited detectable features. Compared with the roughly 600-donor mean, donors in an Asian-associated ancestry cluster had fewer N-insertions in productive TCRs, according to a later genetic analysis. The only immune exposure information available for the cohort was CMV serostatus. A further reported finding was that TCR beta sequences accurately predicted the HLA-A and HLA-B alleles for most subjects in the first cohort. Presence/absence analyses assumed roughly uniform sequencing depth across donors, an assumption that may not hold. An earlier analysis of approximately 500 of the donors showed that most TCR beta V segments appeared in productive rearrangements either about 87% or about 30% of the time, which broadly matched IMGT annotations. HLA typing was unavailable for some donors at each locus, so association tests used only the typed subset. Most TCR sequences were observed very rarely across donors, whereas some public TCRs were present in many individuals. A later analysis found that HLA-associated TCR beta chains were more clonally expanded and had lower generation probabilities than equally common non-associated chains. Linkage disequilibrium might explain the correlated functional status among segregating V segments, but an unknown experimental factor could not be excluded. According to a later analysis, parvovirus B19, influenza, CMV and Epstein-Barr virus appeared linked to several top co-occurrence clusters. Some IMGT-functional V segments, including TRBV6-2 and TRBV6-3, could not be told apart with the 87-base-pair reads, so those segments were excluded. A cluster of highly shared sequence variants was judged likely to be a technical artifact of the sequencing pipeline. The study gave a list of some 150 TCR beta chains associated with cytomegalovirus. Because counts were too low, 15 or so rarely observed V segments, including chromosome 9 orphons, were excluded from the earlier analysis of some 590 of the donors. At a false discovery rate of 0.05, a later analysis linked roughly 17,000 TCR beta sequences to specific HLA alleles. An association between a missense DCLRE1C variant and V-gene and J-gene trimming of TCR beta chains was found in a later genetic analysis and replicated in an independent cohort.

Including the terminal cysteine and phenylalanine, the CDR3 comprises 17 residues. Only CDR3 DNA is held: 51 bases, read in frame from base 1. Per the germline V gene (reference sequence), SGHNT is the CDR1 and YYREEE is the CDR2. The junction shows trimming of 3 bases on V and 3 bases on J, and the gene matches do not reach 10 bases of it. The chain is made from TRBV5-4 and TRBJ1-3; 9 junctional bases match TRBD1. This receptor was obtained from a woman aged 55-70 years in good health and CMV-seropositive. The sequenced sample consisted of PBMCs. The CDR3 corresponds to CASSSIQGAAGGNTIYF. The nucleotide sequence reads as follows: TGTGCCAGCAGCTCGATACAGGGGGCGGCGGGTGGAAACACCATATATTTT.